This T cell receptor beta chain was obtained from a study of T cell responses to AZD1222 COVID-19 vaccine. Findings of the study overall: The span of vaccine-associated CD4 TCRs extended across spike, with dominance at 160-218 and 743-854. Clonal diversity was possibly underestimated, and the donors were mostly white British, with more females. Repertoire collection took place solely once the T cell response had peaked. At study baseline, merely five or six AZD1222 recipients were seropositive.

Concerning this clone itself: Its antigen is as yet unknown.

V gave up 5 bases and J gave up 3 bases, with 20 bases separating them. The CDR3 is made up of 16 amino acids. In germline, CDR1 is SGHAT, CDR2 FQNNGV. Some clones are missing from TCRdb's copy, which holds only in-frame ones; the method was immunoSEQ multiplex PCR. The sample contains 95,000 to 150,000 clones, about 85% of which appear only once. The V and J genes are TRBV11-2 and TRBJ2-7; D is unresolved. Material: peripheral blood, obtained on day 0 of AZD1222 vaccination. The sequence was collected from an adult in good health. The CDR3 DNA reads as TGTGCCAGCAGCCCACGCTACCCCGATCAGAACTACGAGCAGTACTTC. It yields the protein CASSPRYPDQNYEQYF.